The text below deals with one T cell receptor beta chain. What it recognizes is unknown. These data originate in a study of shared clonotypes between healthy human individuals. On the study more broadly: The donor group consisted of a couple of women and three men, aged 18 to 49. Per donor, three plates held CD4 naive cells, three held CD4 memory, two held CD8 naive and one held CD8 memory.

Looked up from germline, CDR1 is SQVTM and CDR2 is ANQGSEA. This CDR3 has 14 amino acids. V was pared by 2 bases and J by 8 bases, with 16 bases between. TCRdb's copy holds only in-frame clones and misses some; the assay was immunoSEQ multiplex PCR. The data hold about 2 million clones, with about 95% observed a single time. CD8 cells classed as naive were CD45RO-negative and positively selected for CCR7, excluding terminally differentiated effector memory CD45RA+ cells. Whole-study findings and limits: An effect of sequencing depth on clonotype sharing among donors was expected.

Source material: naive CD8+ T cells sorted from blood. This receptor was obtained from a man between 18 and 29 years old in good health. This chain connects TRBV29-1 to TRBJ2-1; D is undetermined. CDR3 amino acids: CSVEHVGLGYEQFF. The DNA of the CDR3 is TGCAGCGTTGAACACGTTGGTTTGGGCTATGAGCAGTTCTTC.